This T cell receptor beta chain was sequenced during a study of blood T cell repertoires in COVID-19. Study-level background: Specimens from acute and convalescent COVID-19 originated in the United States, Italy and Spain.

Authors' processing steps: Reference gene primer amplification gave nucleated cell count estimates. Sequencing was performed with immunoSEQ multiplex PCR; in TCRdb, only in-frame clones are kept and a portion is missing. The V and J calls and the clone size are those of that table, but D and trimming were determined from the DNA. The table shows under 250,000 clones, with more than 65% occurring only once. With 5 bases removed from V and 1 base from J, the gap between germline ends came to 20 bases. This CDR3 spans 17 amino acids. Germline lookup yields CDR1 SGHAT and CDR2 FQNNGV. This clone was picked up a small number of times.

The TCR was taken from a man in his fifties or sixties with active or convalescent COVID-19. The chain joins TRBV11-2 to TRBJ1-1; tentatively, D is TRBD1 (6 bases). The sequencing input was peripheral blood. The CDR3 sequence is CASSMPGHLRTNTEAFF. As DNA, the CDR3 is TGTGCCAGCAGCATGCCGGGACATTTAAGAACGAACACTGAAGCTTTCTTT.